This T cell receptor beta chain was captured in a study of blood T cells in healthy people across ages. For the second PCR, which ran for about 6 to 11 cycles, a sample-barcoded 5' primer and a J-beta primer mix were used. Each cDNA molecule was tagged by a template-switch adaptor that had 12 random nucleotides. A single record per CDR3 protein comes from TCRdb applying MiXCR to the 5' RACE reads. The sample yields roughly 680,000 distinct CDR3 sequences, roughly half seen once. This clonotype occurred many times. Per germline, CDR1 DFQATT and CDR2 SNEGSKA (reference sequence). The V gene end was trimmed by 3 bases and the J gene end by 3 bases; junction bases not matched to a gene: 2. This CDR3 has 13 residues.

V gene TRBV20-1 combines with J gene TRBJ2-3; 8 bases match TRBD1. The sequence came from a woman older than 75 in good health. Sample: blood. DNA of the CDR3: TGCAGTGCTAGGGACAGGGTTACAGATACGCAGTATTTT. As protein: CSARDRVTDTQYF.